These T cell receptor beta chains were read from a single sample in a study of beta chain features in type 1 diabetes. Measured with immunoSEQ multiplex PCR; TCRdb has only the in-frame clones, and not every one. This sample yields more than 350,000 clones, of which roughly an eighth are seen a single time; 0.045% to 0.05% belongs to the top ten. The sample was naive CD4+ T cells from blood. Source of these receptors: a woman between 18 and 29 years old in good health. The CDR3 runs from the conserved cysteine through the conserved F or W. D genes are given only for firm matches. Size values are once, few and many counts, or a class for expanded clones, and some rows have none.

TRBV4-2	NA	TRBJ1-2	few	CASSPRTANYGYTF	TGTGCCAGCAGCCCGCGGACTGCGAACTATGGCTACACCTTC
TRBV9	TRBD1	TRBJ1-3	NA	CASSAVGQGYTIYF	TGTGCCAGCAGCGCCGTGGGACAGGGCTACACCATATATTTT
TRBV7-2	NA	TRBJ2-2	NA	CASSLARGFPGELFF	TGTGCCAGCAGCTTAGCGCGAGGGTTCCCCGGGGAGCTGTTTTTT
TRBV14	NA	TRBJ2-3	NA	CASSQVSGRLVTDTQYF	TGTGCCAGCAGCCAAGTGTCAGGGCGGCTTGTCACAGATACGCAGTATTTT
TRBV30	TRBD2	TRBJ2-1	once	CAWSPRTRVPWTVTYNEQFF	TGTGCCTGGAGTCCTCGGACTAGGGTCCCGTGGACCGTTACCTACAATGAGCAGTTCTTC
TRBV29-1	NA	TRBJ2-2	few	CSVEKDTNTGELFF	TGCAGCGTTGAGAAGGACACCAACACCGGGGAGCTGTTTTTT
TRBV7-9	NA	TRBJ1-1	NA	CASSLLERNTEAFF	TGTGCCAGCAGCTTACTCGAAAGGAACACTGAAGCTTTCTTT
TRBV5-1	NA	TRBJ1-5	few	CASSLAGNQPQHF	TGCGCCAGCAGCTTGGCCGGGAATCAGCCCCAGCATTTT
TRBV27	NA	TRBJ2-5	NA	CASSTRTLEETQYF	TGTGCCAGCAGTACAAGGACACTGGAAGAGACCCAGTACTTC
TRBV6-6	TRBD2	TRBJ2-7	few	CASSYREESYEQYF	TGTGCCAGCAGTTACCGGGAGGAGAGCTACGAGCAGTACTTC
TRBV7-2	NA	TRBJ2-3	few	CASTPGDSTDTQYF	TGTGCCAGCACCCCGGGGGATAGCACAGATACGCAGTATTTT
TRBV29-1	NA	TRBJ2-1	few	CSVEGTGDLVNEQFF	TGCAGCGTTGAAGGGACGGGGGACTTGGTCAATGAGCAGTTCTTC
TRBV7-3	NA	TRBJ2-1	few	CASSFRGREQFF	TGTGCCAGCAGCTTCCGTGGGCGTGAGCAGTTCTTC
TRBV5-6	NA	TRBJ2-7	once	CASRISAGRGSYEQYF	TGTGCCAGCAGAATCTCGGCGGGACGGGGCTCCTACGAGCAGTACTTC
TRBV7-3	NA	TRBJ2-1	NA	CASSLDGYNEQFF	TGTGCCAGCAGCTTAGACGGATACAATGAGCAGTTCTTC
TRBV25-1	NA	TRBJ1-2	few	CASSDPANYGYTF	TGTGCCAGCAGTGATCCTGCTAACTATGGCTACACCTTC
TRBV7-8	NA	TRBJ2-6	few	CASSLRPNSGANVLTF	TGTGCCAGCAGCCTCCGACCGAACTCTGGGGCCAACGTCCTGACTTTC
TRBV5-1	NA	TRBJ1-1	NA	CASSLGPGSDTEAFF	TGCGCCAGCAGCTTGGGTCCGGGTTCGGACACTGAAGCTTTCTTT
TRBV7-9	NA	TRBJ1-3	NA	CASSLGDKRDF	TGTGCCAGCAGCTTAGGGGACAAGAGGGATTTT
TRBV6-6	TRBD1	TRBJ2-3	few	CASSWGTGRADTQYF	TGTGCCAGCAGCTGGGGGACAGGGCGCGCAGATACGCAGTATTTT
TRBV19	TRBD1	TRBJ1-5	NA	CASIGDRVYSNQPQHF	TGTGCCAGTATCGGGGACAGAGTATATAGCAATCAGCCCCAGCATTTT
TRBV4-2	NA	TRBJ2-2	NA	CASSHTVSGELFF	TGTGCCAGCAGCCACACGGTATCCGGGGAGCTGTTTTTT
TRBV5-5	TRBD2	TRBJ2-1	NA	CASSLTSGSLGQFF	TGTGCCAGCAGCTTAACTAGCGGATCCCTGGGGCAGTTCTTC
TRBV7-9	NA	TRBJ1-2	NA	CASSLVGSPGGGRGYGYTF	TGTGCCAGCAGCTTAGTAGGCAGCCCCGGCGGGGGGCGAGGGTATGGCTACACCTTC
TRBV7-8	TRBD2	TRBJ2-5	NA	CASSPQLAGGPQETQYF	TGTGCCAGCAGCCCACAACTAGCGGGAGGGCCCCAGGAGACCCAGTACTTC
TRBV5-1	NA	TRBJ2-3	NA	CASSLAGDTQYF	TGCGCCAGCAGCTTGGCGGGGGATACGCAGTATTTT
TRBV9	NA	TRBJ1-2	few	CASSVEVAGTYGYTF	TGTGCCAGCAGCGTAGAAGTCGCAGGGACCTATGGCTACACCTTC
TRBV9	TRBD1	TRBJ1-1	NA	CASSTGQGTTEAFF	TGTGCCAGCAGCACCGGACAGGGGACCACTGAAGCTTTCTTT
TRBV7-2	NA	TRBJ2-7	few	CASSLGATAYEQYF	TGTGCCAGCAGCTTAGGAGCTACGGCCTACGAGCAGTACTTC
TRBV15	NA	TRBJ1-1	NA	CATSRGGDTEAFF	TGTGCCACCAGCAGAGGGGGGGACACTGAAGCTTTCTTT
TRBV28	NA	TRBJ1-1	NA	CASSFPNLGTEAFF	TGTGCCAGCAGTTTCCCAAACTTGGGGACTGAAGCTTTCTTT
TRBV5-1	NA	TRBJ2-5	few	CASKVAGQETQYF	TGCGCCAGCAAAGTCGCAGGCCAAGAGACCCAGTACTTC
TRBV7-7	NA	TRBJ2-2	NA	CASSLMGTGELFF	TGTGCTAGCAGCTTAATGGGCACCGGGGAGCTGTTTTTT
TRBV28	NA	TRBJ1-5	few	CASNAPNQPQHF	TGTGCCAGTAACGCCCCGAATCAGCCCCAGCATTTT
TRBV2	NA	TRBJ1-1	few	CASRAKPSEAFF	TGTGCCAGCAGAGCAAAGCCCTCTGAAGCTTTCTTT
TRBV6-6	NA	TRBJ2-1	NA	CASIRGRYNEQFF	TGTGCCAGCATCCGTGGCAGATACAATGAGCAGTTCTTC
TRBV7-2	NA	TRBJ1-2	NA	CASSLDVIYGYTF	TGTGCCAGCAGCTTGGACGTTATCTATGGCTACACCTTC
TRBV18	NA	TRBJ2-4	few	CASSPGQGNIQYF	TGTGCCAGCTCACCAGGCCAGGGAAACATTCAGTACTTC
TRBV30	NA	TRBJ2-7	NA	CAWSAGKQYF	TGTGCCTGGAGTGCAGGGAAGCAGTACTTC
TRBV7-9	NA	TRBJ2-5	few	CASSIVRRETQYF	TGTGCCAGCAGCATAGTTCGAAGGGAGACCCAGTACTTC
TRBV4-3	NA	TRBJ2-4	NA	CASSQDSGNIQYF	TGCGCCAGCAGCCAAGACTCGGGAAACATTCAGTACTTC
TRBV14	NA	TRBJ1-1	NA	CASSKQSGLATEAFF	TGTGCCAGCAGTAAACAAAGTGGTTTAGCCACTGAAGCTTTCTTT
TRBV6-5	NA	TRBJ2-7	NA	CASSYQREQYF	TGTGCCAGCAGTTACCAGAGAGAGCAGTACTTC
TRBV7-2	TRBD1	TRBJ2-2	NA	CASSDRVANTGELFF	TGTGCCAGCAGCGACAGGGTCGCGAACACCGGGGAGCTGTTTTTT
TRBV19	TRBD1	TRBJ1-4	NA	CASSIHRGRGEKLFF	TGTGCCAGTAGTATTCACAGGGGAAGGGGAGAAAAACTGTTTTTT
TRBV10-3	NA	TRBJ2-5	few	CAISARGNQETQYF	TGTGCCATCAGTGCCCGGGGGAACCAAGAGACCCAGTACTTC
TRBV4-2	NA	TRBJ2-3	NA	CASSQDPGRRGSTDTQYF	TGTGCCAGCAGCCAAGATCCCGGCCGGCGGGGCAGCACAGATACGCAGTATTTT
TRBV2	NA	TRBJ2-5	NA	CASSGRQGPGETQYF	TGTGCCAGCAGTGGGAGGCAGGGGCCAGGAGAGACCCAGTACTTC
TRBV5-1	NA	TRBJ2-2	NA	CASSTSPRGNTGELFF	TGCGCCAGCAGCACCTCGCCACGGGGAAACACCGGGGAGCTGTTTTTT
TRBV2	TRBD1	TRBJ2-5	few	CASSTYRGRLQETQYF	TGTGCCAGCAGTACATACAGGGGGCGCCTTCAAGAGACCCAGTACTTC
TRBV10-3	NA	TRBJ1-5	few	CAISESVQGSGQPQHF	TGTGCCATCAGTGAGTCAGTCCAGGGAAGTGGTCAGCCCCAGCATTTT
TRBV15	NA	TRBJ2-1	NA	CATSRGYNEQFF	TGTGCCACCAGCCGGGGTTACAATGAGCAGTTCTTC
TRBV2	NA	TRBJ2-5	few	CASAQGHSQETQYF	TGTGCCAGTGCACAGGGACACTCCCAAGAGACCCAGTACTTC